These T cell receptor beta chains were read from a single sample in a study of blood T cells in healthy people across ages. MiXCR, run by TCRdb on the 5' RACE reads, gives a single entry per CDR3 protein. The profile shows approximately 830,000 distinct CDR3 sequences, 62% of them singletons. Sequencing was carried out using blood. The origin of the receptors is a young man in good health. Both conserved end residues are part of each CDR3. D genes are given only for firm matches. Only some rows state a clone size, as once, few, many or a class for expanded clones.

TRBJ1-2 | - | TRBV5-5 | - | TGTGCCAGCTCCCGCCCGGGGAGCTATGGCTACACCTTC | CASSRPGSYGYTF
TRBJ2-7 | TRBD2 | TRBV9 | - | TGTGCCAGCAGCCATGGGACTAGCGGGGTGCCCTACGAGCAGTACTTC | CASSHGTSGVPYEQYF
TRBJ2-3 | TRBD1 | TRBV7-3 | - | TGTGCCAGCAGCCGGACAGGGGGCACAGATACGCAGTATTTT | CASSRTGGTDTQYF
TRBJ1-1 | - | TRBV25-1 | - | TGTGCCAGCAGTGAAGGACCGAGAGTGAACACTGAAGCTTTCTTT | CASSEGPRVNTEAFF
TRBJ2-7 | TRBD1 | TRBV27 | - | TGTGCCAGCAGTTACGGACAGGGACCACTCTACGAGCAGTACTTC | CASSYGQGPLYEQYF
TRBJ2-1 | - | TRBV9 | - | TGTGCCAGCAGCTCCGGGGCCTCTCTTGAGCAGTTCTTC | CASSSGASLEQFF
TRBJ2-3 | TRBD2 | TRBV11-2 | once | TGTGCCAGCAGCTTAGTGGTTAGCGGGGGAGATACGCAGTATTTT | CASSLVVSGGDTQYF
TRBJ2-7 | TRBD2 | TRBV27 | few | TGTGCCAGCAGTTTTGCGGGAGGGCACGAGCAGTACTTC | CASSFAGGHEQYF
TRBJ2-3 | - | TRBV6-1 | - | TGTGCCAGTAAGTTTGCTCCTAGCACAGATACGCAGTATTTT | CASKFAPSTDTQYF
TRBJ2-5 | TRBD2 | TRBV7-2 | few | TGTGCCAGCAGCTTAGGGCCCTTGCGGGGGGTCCGGGAGACCCAGTACTTC | CASSLGPLRGVRETQYF
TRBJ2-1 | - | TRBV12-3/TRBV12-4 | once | TGTGCCAGCAGTTTAGAGGGAAGGGCCCAGTTCTTC | CASSLEGRAQFF
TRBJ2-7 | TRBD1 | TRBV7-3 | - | TGTGCCAGCAGCTTCTCGGGACAGGGGTATAAGTGTCCCTACGAGCAGTACTTC | CASSFSGQGYKCPYEQYF
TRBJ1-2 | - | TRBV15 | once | TGTGCCACCAGCAGAGAGGATACGGGAACCTATGGCTACACCTTC | CATSREDTGTYGYTF
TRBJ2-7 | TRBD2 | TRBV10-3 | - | TGTGCCATCAGTGAGTCGAGTAGCGGGGGAAGCGAGCAGTACTTC | CAISESSSGGSEQYF
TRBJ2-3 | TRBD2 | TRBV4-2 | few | TGTGCCAGCAGCCAAGTAAGCGGGGGGGCCGTAGATACGCAGTATTTT | CASSQVSGGAVDTQYF
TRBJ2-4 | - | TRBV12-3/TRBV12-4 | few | TGTGCCAGCAGTCCCGGGGGACCCATTCAGTACTTC | CASSPGGPIQYF
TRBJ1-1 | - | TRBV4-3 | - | TGCGCCAGCAGCCAAGATTCACGGCCTGAAGCTTTCTTT | CASSQDSRPEAFF
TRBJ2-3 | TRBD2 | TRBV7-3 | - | TGTGCCAGCAGGCAGACTAGCGGGGATCTGGATACGCAGTATTTT | CASRQTSGDLDTQYF
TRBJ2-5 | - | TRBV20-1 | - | TGCAGTGCTAGCCGGCGCCCAATAGGCGAGACCCAGTACTTC | CSASRRPIGETQYF
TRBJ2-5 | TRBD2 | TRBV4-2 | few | TGTGCCAGCAGTCGACTAGCGGGGAAAGAGACCCAGTACTTC | CASSRLAGKETQYF
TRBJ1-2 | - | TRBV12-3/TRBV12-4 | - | TGTGCCAGCAGTCCCCCCGGAGGGGTACATGGCTACACCTTC | CASSPPGGVHGYTF
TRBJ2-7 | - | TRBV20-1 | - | TGCAGTGCTCCAACGGGCTTCTACGAGCAGTACTTC | CSAPTGFYEQYF
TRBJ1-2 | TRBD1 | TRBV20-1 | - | TGCAGTACTAGTCAGGGACAGGGCTATGGCTACACCTTC | CSTSQGQGYGYTF
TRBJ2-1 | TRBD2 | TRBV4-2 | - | TGTGCCAGCAGCCTTGGGACTAGCGGGGGGGCCTCCTACAATGAGCAGTTCTTC | CASSLGTSGGASYNEQFF
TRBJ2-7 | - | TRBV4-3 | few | TGCGCCAGCAGCCAAGAGCCCTATGGGGGGCTGTCCTACGAGCAGTACTTC | CASSQEPYGGLSYEQYF
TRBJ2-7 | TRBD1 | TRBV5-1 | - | TGCGCCAGCAACTGGCATACAGGGGACTACGAGCAGTACTTC | CASNWHTGDYEQYF
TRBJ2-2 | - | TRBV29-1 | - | TGCAGCGTTGAATTGGGGACACAGAACACCGGGGAGCTGTTTTTT | CSVELGTQNTGELFF
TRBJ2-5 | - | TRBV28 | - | TGTGCCAGCTCCAACGAGACCCAGTACTTC | CASSNETQYF
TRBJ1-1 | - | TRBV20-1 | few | TGCAGTGCCGAGGCTCAGAAAGGGGCAAGAACTGAAGCTTTCTTT | CSAEAQKGARTEAFF
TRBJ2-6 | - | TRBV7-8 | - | TGTGCCAGCAGCCATTACAGGCTCCCTGTGGGTGCTGGGGCCAACGTCCTGACTTTC | CASSHYRLPVGAGANVLTF
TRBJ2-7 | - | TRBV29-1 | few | TGCAGCGTTGAGAGTCGTACGGCGAAAGACTACGAGCAGTACTTC | CSVESRTAKDYEQYF
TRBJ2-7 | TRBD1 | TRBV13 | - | TGTGCCAGCAGCGCCGGGACAGGGGATAACGAGCAGTACTTC | CASSAGTGDNEQYF
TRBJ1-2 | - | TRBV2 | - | TGTGCCAGCAGTGAGCACCCCAGGGGAAAAGGTGGCTACACCTTC | CASSEHPRGKGGYTF
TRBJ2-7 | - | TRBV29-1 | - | TGCAGCGTGGCGGAAGGGGCAATCTACGAGCAGTACTTC | CSVAEGAIYEQYF
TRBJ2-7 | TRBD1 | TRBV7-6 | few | TGTGCCAGCAGCTCTGGACAGGTTTCCTACGAGCAGTACTTC | CASSSGQVSYEQYF
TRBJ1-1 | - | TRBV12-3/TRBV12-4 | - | TGTGCCAGCAGCCTAGGTCCGGATCTCACTGAAGCTTTCTTT | CASSLGPDLTEAFF
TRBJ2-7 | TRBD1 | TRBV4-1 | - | TGCGCCAGCAGCCAAGATCCAGGGGGCACAGACGAGCAGTACTTC | CASSQDPGGTDEQYF
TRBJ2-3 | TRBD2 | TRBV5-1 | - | TGCGCCAGCAGCTTGTCCAGCGGGGGGTTCAGCACAGATACGCAGTATTTT | CASSLSSGGFSTDTQYF
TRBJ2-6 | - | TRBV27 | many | TGTGCCAGCGCAGCGGGTGGGGCCAACGTCCTGACTTTC | CASAAGGANVLTF
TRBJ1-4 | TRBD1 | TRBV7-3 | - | TGTGCCAGCAGCACCACGTACAGGGGTGTCGGTGAAGAACTGTTTTTT | CASSTTYRGVGEELFF
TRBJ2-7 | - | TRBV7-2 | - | TGTGCCAGCGGCCTAAGGGGCGAGCAGTACTTC | CASGLRGEQYF
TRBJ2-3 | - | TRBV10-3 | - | TGTGCCATCAGTGAATCAGATACGCAGTATTTT | CAISESDTQYF
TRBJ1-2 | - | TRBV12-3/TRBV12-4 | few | TGTGCCAGCACCCGGGGGGGTGATCTTCGGGGCTACACCTTC | CASTRGGDLRGYTF
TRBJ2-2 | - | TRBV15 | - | TGTGCCACCAGCAGAGAGGAAACCGGGGAGCTGTTTTTT | CATSREETGELFF
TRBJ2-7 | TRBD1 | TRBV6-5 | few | TGTGCCAGCAGTTTATTAGACAGGGGAGAGGAGCAGTACTTC | CASSLLDRGEEQYF
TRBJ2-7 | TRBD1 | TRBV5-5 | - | TGTGCCAGCAGCTTGGAGGAGACAGGGGGCAGCTCCTACGAGCAGTACTTC | CASSLEETGGSSYEQYF
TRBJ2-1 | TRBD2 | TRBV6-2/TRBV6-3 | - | TGTGCCAGCAGTCCTTCGGGTAGCGGGGGGGCTAGCTACAATGAGCAGTTCTTC | CASSPSGSGGASYNEQFF
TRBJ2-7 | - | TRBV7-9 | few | TGTGCCAGCAGCTTAGCGGGGAGGTCCCAGTACTTC | CASSLAGRSQYF
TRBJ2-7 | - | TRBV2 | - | TGTGCCAGCAGTGCGCCCTTTTACTACGAGCAGTACTTC | CASSAPFYYEQYF
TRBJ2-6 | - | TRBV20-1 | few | TGCAGTGCTAGCGAGGGTAATTCTGGGGCCAACGTCCTGACTTTC | CSASEGNSGANVLTF
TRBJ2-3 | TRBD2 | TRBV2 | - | TGTGCCAGCATAGCGGGGGGGTATAGCACAGATACGCAGTATTTT | CASIAGGYSTDTQYF
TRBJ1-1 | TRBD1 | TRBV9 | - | TGTGCCAGCAGCCCCATTGACAGGGTTCGATCCGAAGCTTTCTTT | CASSPIDRVRSEAFF
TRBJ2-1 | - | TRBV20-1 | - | TGCAGTGCTAGTCGAGGGGGGCGAAGGATTGAGCGGTTCTTC | CSASRGGRRIERFF
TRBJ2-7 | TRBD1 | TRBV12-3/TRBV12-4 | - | TGTGCCAGCAACCCCGACAGGGGCTACGAGCAGTACTTC | CASNPDRGYEQYF